The rows below give T cell receptor beta chains drawn from one sample of a study of cytotoxic CD8 clonotypes in ibrutinib-treated CLL. The assay was immunoSEQ multiplex PCR, and TCRdb's table has in-frame clones only and misses some. Of 250,000 to 350,000 clones listed, 60% to 80% are singletons. The source was PBMCs, collected at disease progression, from a patient treated with ibrutinib. These receptors originate from a human donor with chronic lymphocytic leukemia. Both conserved end residues are part of each CDR3.

V gene	CDR3 length	J gene	CDR3 protein
TRBV6-6	14	TRBJ2-7	CASSFRGGAYEQYF
TRBV5-4	17	TRBJ2-3	CASSLAVTGLYTDTQYF
TRBV9	13	TRBJ1-2	CASSRTGGPGYTF
TRBV15	13	TRBJ1-5	CATSASSNQPQHF
TRBV6-5	16	TRBJ2-1	CASSYRSGSSYNEQFF
TRBV9	15	TRBJ2-3	CASSPLGQDTDTQYF
TRBV5-5	13	TRBJ2-1	CASSLAEVNEQFF
TRBV7-3	17	TRBJ1-1	CASSLKGGRNMNTEAFF
TRBV13	16	TRBJ1-6	CASSLQGSARNSPLHF
TRBV5-6	13	TRBJ1-5	CASSLRRDQPQHF
TRBV28	14	TRBJ2-1	CASTQGLAGVGQFF
TRBV9	10	TRBJ2-3	CASSTDTQYF
TRBV15	16	TRBJ1-5	CATSRGQSFSNQPQHF
TRBV29-1	12	TRBJ2-1	CSVEEGRNEQFF
TRBV7-3	15	TRBJ2-5	CASSQSGVGLETQYF
TRBV15	12	TRBJ1-3	CATSGTRNTIYF
TRBV13	16	TRBJ1-6	CASSLSGEGLDSPLHF
TRBV28	16	TRBJ2-3	CASSLWASPPMDTQYF
TRBV19	15	TRBJ2-3	CASKEAPTSTDTQYF
TRBV5-1	18	TRBJ1-5	CASSLGRATNYSNQPQHF
TRBV13	13	TRBJ2-4	CASSPRGENIQYF
TRBV6-5	14	TRBJ2-2	CASSHYRGAGELFF
TRBV9	15	TRBJ2-5	CASSARAGGQETQYF
TRBV12-5	12	TRBJ2-7	CASGISGGEQYF
TRBV6-1	14	TRBJ1-2	CASSLREGDYGYTF
TRBV5-1	13	TRBJ2-5	CASSLRLRETQYF
TRBV6-1	12	TRBJ1-5	CASRWVNQPQHF
TRBV7-7	13	TRBJ2-5	CASSEQGGETQYF
TRBV13	14	TRBJ1-5	CASSPRGQGQPQHF
TRBV2	13	TRBJ2-7	CANRLAGAYEQYF
TRBV11-3	14	TRBJ2-2	CASSPSPNTGELFF
TRBV11-2	17	TRBJ1-5	CASSPPYLALVLWPQHF
TRBV5-1	15	TRBJ1-1	CASNLVGQRNTEAFF
TRBV13	14	TRBJ2-5	CASSRLTVGETQYF
TRBV29-1	14	TRBJ2-7	CSVAVGEGPYEQYF
TRBV6-1	11	TRBJ1-4	CASSRGEKLFF
TRBV13	17	TRBJ2-3	CASSPPAGLAGTDTQYF
TRBV5-1	13	TRBJ1-1	CASSLERVGEAFF
TRBV6-5	13	TRBJ2-2	CASSGQGAGELFF
TRBV5-1	17	TRBJ2-6	CASSLNAGQHGANVLTF
TRBV19	15	TRBJ1-5	CASSPDGGHNQPQHF
TRBV9	14	TRBJ2-7	CASSVGVRSYEQYF
TRBV2	14	TRBJ1-1	CASTTKWRDTEAFF
TRBV6-1	15	TRBJ1-6	CASSVIGVYNSPLHF
TRBV6-5	13	TRBJ1-5	CASTVGLNQPQHF
TRBV28	16	TRBJ2-5	CASSPPLPTDKRTQYF
TRBV28	13	TRBJ2-7	CASSVNRGYEQYF
TRBV5-1	13	TRBJ2-7	CASSLDGAYEQYF
TRBV5-4	15	TRBJ1-1	CASSLKVSGFTEAFF
TRBV10-1	16	TRBJ2-7	CASSSAAGVPSYEQYF
TRBV7-9	15	TRBJ2-1	CASSGDRSSYNEQFF
TRBV10-3	14	TRBJ2-7	CAISGTGAPYEQYF
TRBV6-5	14	TRBJ1-6	CASSQGGPNSPLHF
TRBV14	13	TRBJ2-5	CASSQAHRETQYF
TRBV5-4	14	TRBJ1-2	CASSLDSRANGYTF
TRBV27	13	TRBJ2-7	CASSLAGLGEQYF
TRBV7-9	16	TRBJ1-4	CASSPGPRVGDEKLFF
TRBV5-1	14	TRBJ1-2	CASSPTTGTGGYTF
TRBV5-1	14	TRBJ1-2	CASSSQGQGDGYTF
TRBV28	16	TRBJ2-2	CAAGLAGLRGARELFF